The next 23 T cell receptor beta chains were all read from a single sample in a study of T cell responses to AZD1222 COVID-19 vaccine. TCRdb's table, derived via immunoSEQ multiplex PCR, lists solely in-frame clones and lacks some. The sample contains some 74,000 clones, around 81% of which appear only once. The input for sequencing was peripheral blood, taken on day 0 of AZD1222 vaccination. All receptors come from an adult in good health.

The chain has TRBV3-1 (or the pseudogene TRBV3-2) and TRBJ1-2; tentatively, D is TRBD1 (6 bases). In germline, CDR1 is LGHDT, CDR2 YNNKEL (reference sequence). The CDR3 covers 14 residues. V lost 1 base and J lost 1, with 7 bases in between. The CDR3 protein is CASSQAGVNYGYTF. For the CDR3, the DNA is TGTGCCAGCAGCCAAGCAGGGGTTAACTATGGCTACACCTTC.

This clone was detected a few times. The chain is built from TRBV27 and TRBJ1-1, with D unclear. CDR3 length: 14 residues. Trimming stripped 6 bases from V and 0 bases from J, with 11 bases between. Germline CDR1 reads MNHEY; CDR2 reads SMNVEV (reference sequence). The CDR3 sequence is CASSLDGMNTEAFF. The CDR3 bases are TGTGCCAGCAGCCTAGACGGGATGAACACTGAAGCTTTCTTT.

This chain joins TRBV2 and TRBJ2-1; 12 bases agree with TRBD2. The J segment lost 9 bases and the V segment lost 6 bases, leaving 6 bases of the junction unmatched. Germline lookup yields CDR1 SNHLY and CDR2 FYNNEI. The CDR3 consists of 14 residues. CDR3 sequence reads: CASRRTSGISEQFF. CDR3 DNA sequence: TGTGCCAGCAGGCGGACTAGCGGGATCAGTGAGCAGTTCTTC.

This clone was detected once. This chain connects TRBV4-2 to TRBJ1-2; D is unresolved. Deletions cut 4 bases from V and 7 bases from J, with 19 bases between. CDR1 is LGHNA and CDR2 is YNFKEQ in the germline V gene. The CDR3 contains 15 residues. The CDR3 DNA follows: TGTGCCAGCAGCCTTCTACAAGTGGTGGAAGCTGGCTACACCTTC. Translation: CASSLLQVVEAGYTF.

This clone was detected a few times. This sequence joins TRBV2 and TRBJ2-7; 11 bases match TRBD1. The CDR3 has 15 residues. Per the germline V gene, CDR1 is SNHLY and CDR2 is FYNNEI. Trimming removed 7 bases from V and 2 bases from J; junction bases left unmatched: 7. The CDR3 sequence is CASTERDRGAYEQYF. DNA of the CDR3: TGTGCCAGCACCGAAAGGGACAGGGGGGCCTACGAGCAGTACTTC.

With respect to this clone: The junction departs from germline at one end; a sequencing error may be responsible. The genes are TRBV6-5 and TRBJ1-4, with 7 positions matching TRBD1. Germline-derived CDR1 and CDR2 are MNHEY and SVGAGI. This CDR3 region has 13 residues. Here the CDR3 reads CACSRDRNEKLFF. The CDR3 DNA reads as TGTGCCTGCAGCCGGGACAGAAATGAAAAACTGTTTTTT.

This chain joins TRBV7-9 and TRBJ2-1; D perhaps matches TRBD1 (7 bases). Between the trimmed V and J ends, which lost 1 base and 2 bases, there was a span of 12 bases. Germline V gives CDR1 SEHNR, CDR2 FQNEAQ (reference sequence). The CDR3 runs 16 residues. The CDR3 is CASSLGGDRPYNEQFF. CDR3 bases: TGTGCCAGCAGCTTAGGGGGGGACAGACCCTACAATGAGCAGTTCTTC.

The CDR3 sequence is CASSEIGRNSPLHF. For the CDR3, the DNA is TGTGCCAGCAGTGAAATCGGACGAAATTCACCCCTCCACTTT. The J gene is TRBJ1-6, the V gene TRBV6-1; D gene uncertain. The V gene lost 2 bases and the J gene lost 7 bases, with 9 bases spanning the gap. In germline, CDR1 is MNHNS, CDR2 SASEGT. This CDR3 region has 14 residues.

This clone is a singleton in its sample. V is TRBV7-9 and J is TRBJ1-2; D possibly corresponds to TRBD1 (5 bases). Germline values: CDR1 SEHNR, CDR2 FQNEAQ (reference sequence). Trimming took off 1 base at V and 4 bases at J, with 13 bases between the two ends. This CDR3 has 15 residues. CDR3 protein: CASSLVGEGVYGYTF. The CDR3 DNA reads TGTGCCAGCAGCTTAGTGGGGGAAGGGGTCTATGGCTACACCTTC.

In nucleotides, the CDR3 is TGTGCCAGCATCGAAGTCTGGAACAGGGGAGTAGCGCAGTACTTC. Translated: CASIEVWNRGVAQYF. The chain carries TRBV6-5 and TRBJ2-7; 7 nucleotides line up with TRBD1. This CDR3 is built from 15 residues. Germline V CDR1 and CDR2: MNHEY, SVGAGI. Trimming cost V 7 bases and J 9 bases; bases outside gene matches: 18.

The chain carries TRBV5-1 and TRBJ2-7, with D possibly matching TRBD1 (6 bases). Germline V gene sequence: CDR1 SGHRS, CDR2 YFSETQ. CDR3 length: 13 residues. Deletions cut 6 bases from V and 1 base from J, with 11 bases between. CDR3 in DNA: TGCGCCAGCACAGCCAGGGGTTCCTACGAGCAGTACTTC. Its protein product is CASTARGSYEQYF.

CDR3 amino acids: CASTLPGSPLHF. DNA of the CDR3: TGTGCCAGCACCCTACCAGGTTCACCCCTCCACTTT. The gene calls are TRBV2 and TRBJ1-6; D gene ambiguous. The V gene lost 7 bases and the J gene lost 9 bases, with 10 bases spanning the gap. This CDR3 spans 12 amino acids. Germline CDR1 is SNHLY and CDR2 is FYNNEI. The entire variable domain, with the rest obtained from reference TRBV2 and TRBJ1-6, is as follows: EPEVTQTPSHQVTQMGQEVILRCVPISNHLYFYWYRQILGQKVEFLVSFYNNEISEKSEIFDDQFSVERPDGSNFTLKIRSTKLEDSAMYFCASTLPGSPLHFGNGTRLTVT.

The V and J genes are TRBV20-1 and TRBJ1-5, with no clear D. The CDR3 is 14 residues long. Trimming took 3 bases from V and 4 from J, leaving 13 bases between them. CDR1 is DFQATT and CDR2 is SNEGSKA in the germline V gene (reference sequence). CDR3 DNA: TGCAGTGCTAGTTGGGGTCGAGTAAATCAGCCCCAGCATTTT. Translating it yields CSASWGRVNQPQHF.

The chain couples TRBV7-3 to TRBJ1-4; D is unresolved. Trimming took 1 base from V and 7 from J, leaving 13 bases between them. The CDR3 extends over 15 amino acids. Germline V gene lookup returns CDR1 SGHTA and CDR2 FQGTGA. The CDR3 here is CASSLRAGESEKLFF. The CDR3 DNA is TGTGCCAGCAGCTTAAGGGCAGGAGAGAGTGAAAAACTGTTTTTT.

The chain couples TRBV6-1 to TRBJ2-7; TRBD1 aligns across 9 bases. The junction had 2 bases not matched to a gene; V was cut back by 1 base and J by 4 bases. Germline V gene data show CDR1 as MNHNS and CDR2 as SASEGT. This CDR3 is built from 14 residues. This CDR3 is CASSEDRGLYEQYF. In DNA form, the CDR3 reads TGTGCCAGCAGTGAAGACAGGGGGCTATACGAGCAGTACTTC.

The chain couples TRBV7-9 to TRBJ2-1, with TRBD1 matching 11 bases. The CDR3 runs 17 residues. Germline lookup yields CDR1 SEHNR and CDR2 FQNEAQ (reference sequence). With V trimmed by 7 bases and J by 0 bases, 8 bases remained unmatched. CDR3 sequence (DNA): TGTGCCAGCACCAAAGGACAGGGGGCTCGCTCCTACAATGAGCAGTTCTTC. It codes for CASTKGQGARSYNEQFF.

The chain combines TRBV4-2 with TRBJ2-7, with D tentatively TRBD2 (5 bases). This CDR3 is built from 16 residues. CDR1 and CDR2 from the germline V gene are LGHNA and YNFKEQ. Deletions cut 0 bases from V and 0 bases from J, with 12 bases between. The CDR3 loop is CASSQEAGISSYEQYF. The DNA of the CDR3 is TGTGCCAGCAGCCAAGAAGCCGGGATTAGCTCCTACGAGCAGTACTTC.

The chain carries TRBV30 and TRBJ2-2; 9 bases fit TRBD2. CDR3 size: 13 residues. Per the germline V gene, CDR1 is GTSNPN and CDR2 is SVGIG (reference sequence). The junction had 3 bases not matched to a gene; V was cut back by 3 bases and J by 7 bases. CDR3 sequence reads: CAWSGTSLGELFF. The CDR3 DNA reads TGTGCCTGGAGCGGGACTAGCCTCGGGGAGCTGTTTTTT.

This clone has just a few counts. V and J are TRBV7-9 and TRBJ2-7; D tentatively reads TRBD1 or TRBD2 (5 bases each). V was trimmed by 5 bases and J by 2 bases, leaving 13 bases between them. CDR1 and CDR2 (germline): SEHNR, FQNEAQ (reference sequence). CDR3 size: 14 residues. The CDR3 DNA reads as TGTGCCAGCAGCACCTTGAGGGGAGCCTACGAGCAGTACTTC. Residues: CASSTLRGAYEQYF.

V gene TRBV11-1 combines with J gene TRBJ2-2; D ambiguous. Deletions cut 5 bases from V and 2 bases from J, with 9 bases between. The CDR3 spans 14 residues. Germline values: CDR1 SGHAT, CDR2 FQDESV (reference sequence). CDR3: CASSVDSNTGELFF. Here the CDR3 DNA reads TGTGCCAGCAGCGTCGACTCAAACACCGGGGAGCTGTTTTTT.

The chain has TRBV5-1 and TRBJ2-1; D uncertain. Germline assignment: CDR1 SGHRS and CDR2 YFSETQ. Trimming pared 1 base from V and 0 bases from J, leaving 5 bases between. The CDR3 is made up of 14 amino acids. Written as DNA, the CDR3 is TGCGCCAGCAGCTTGTATGACTCCTACAATGAGCAGTTCTTC. The encoded protein is CASSLYDSYNEQFF.

The V gene is TRBV27, the J gene TRBJ2-5, with 13 bases aligning to TRBD2. Germline CDR1 MNHEY, CDR2 SMNVEV (reference sequence). This CDR3 region has 22 residues. V lost 3 bases and J lost 0; bases outside the gene matches: 19. The DNA of the CDR3 is TGTGCCAGCAGTTTGAGAAGGCTTAGCTTGACTAGCGGGAGGCAGTACCAAGAGACCCAGTACTTC. Amino acid sequence: CASSLRRLSLTSGRQYQETQYF.

The rearrangement joins TRBV7-8 to TRBJ1-1; D is ambiguous. The germline CDR1 and CDR2 sequences are SGHVS and FQNEAQ. V was pared by 2 bases and J by 5 bases, with 9 bases between. The CDR3 totals 13 residues. CDR3 in amino acids: CASSLRGSTEAFF. DNA of the CDR3: TGTGCCAGCAGCTTACGAGGGAGTACTGAAGCTTTCTTT.